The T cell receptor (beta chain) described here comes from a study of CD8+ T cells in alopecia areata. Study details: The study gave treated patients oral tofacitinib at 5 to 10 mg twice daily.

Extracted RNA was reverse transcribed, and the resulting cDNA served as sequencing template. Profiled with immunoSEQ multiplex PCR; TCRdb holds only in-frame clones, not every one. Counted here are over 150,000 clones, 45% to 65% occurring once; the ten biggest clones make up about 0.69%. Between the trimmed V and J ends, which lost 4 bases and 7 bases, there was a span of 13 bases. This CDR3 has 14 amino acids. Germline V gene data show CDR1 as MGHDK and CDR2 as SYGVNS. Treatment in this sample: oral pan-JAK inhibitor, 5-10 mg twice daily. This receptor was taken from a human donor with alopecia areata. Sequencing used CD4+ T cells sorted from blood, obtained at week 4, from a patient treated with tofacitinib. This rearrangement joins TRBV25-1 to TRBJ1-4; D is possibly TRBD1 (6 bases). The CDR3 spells CASSGTENGEKLFF. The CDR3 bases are TGTGCCAGCAGTGGGACAGAGAACGGTGAAAAACTGTTTTTT.